The next 22 T cell receptor beta chains were all read from a single sample in a study of T cells in Graves' hyperthyroidism and ophthalmopathy. Authors of the study amplified TCR beta CDR3 regions from RNA transcripts. The HTBI primer set served for first-round RT-PCR of the TCR CDR3. TCRdb re-derived calls from the multiplex PCR reads in MiXCR, one entry per CDR3 protein. This table holds around 450,000 distinct CDR3 sequences, around 15% found once. Sequenced material: blood. The source is a woman aged 18-29 years with Graves' hyperthyroidism.

This clonotype was counted at least ten times. J is TRBJ2-1 and V is TRBV11-2, with 9 positions matching TRBD1. The germline gives CDR1 SGHAT, CDR2 FQNNGV. Germline trimming cut 8 bases from V and 5 bases from J; bases unmatched to any gene: 10. The CDR3 sequence is 15 residues long. CDR3 sequence reads: CASGKNRGLDNEQFF. The CDR3 DNA sequence: TGTGCCAGCGGCAAAAACAGGGGGCTAGACAATGAGCAGTTCTTC.

This clonotype was observed at least ten times. V gene TRBV12-3 or TRBV12-4 combines with J gene TRBJ2-2, with 10 bases lining up with TRBD1. The CDR3 runs 14 residues. J lost 3 bases, V lost 7 bases, and 2 bases had no gene match. This CDR3 reads CASKGTGDTGELFF. The CDR3 DNA follows: TGTGCCAGCAAGGGGACAGGGGACACCGGGGAGCTGTTTTTT.

The chain employs TRBV20-1 and TRBJ2-7; 13 bases agree with TRBD2. Trimming took 3 bases from V and 4 from J; bases not matched to a gene: 9. The CDR3 runs to 16 residues. Germline CDR1 is DFQATT and CDR2 is SNEGSKA (reference sequence). For the CDR3, the DNA is TGCAGTGCTAGCTCCCAACTAGCGGGAGGGAAATACGAGCAGTACTTC. It encodes CSASSQLAGGKYEQYF.

Details on this clonotype: In this CDR3 the conserved last residue, phenylalanine or tryptophan, is missing, so a read error is likely. V and J are TRBV7-2 and TRBJ2-1; D is perhaps TRBD1 or TRBD2 (6 bases each). Germline V gene lookup returns CDR1 SGHTA and CDR2 FQGNSA. CDR3 length: 15 amino acids. CDR3: CVSSEGGDRYNEQFS. The CDR3 coding sequence is TGTGTCAGCAGCGAGGGGGGCGACAGATACAATGAGCAGTTCTCC.

In this sample, this clonotype turned up many times. V gene TRBV10-3 combines with J gene TRBJ2-3, with TRBD2 matching over 13 bases. Germline V gives CDR1 ENHRY, CDR2 SYGVKD. The CDR3 totals 16 residues. V lost 5 bases to trimming and J lost 3 bases; unmatched junction nucleotides: 5. CDR3 nucleotides: TGTGCCATCAGTCAATTGGGACTAGCGGGGACAGATACGCAGTATTTT. Amino acid sequence: CAISQLGLAGTDTQYF.

There are many counts of this clonotype. Here the CDR3 reads CARGQGPTEAFF. The CDR3 nucleotides are TGTGCCAGGGGACAGGGCCCCACTGAAGCTTTCTTT. The chain combines TRBV13 with TRBJ1-1; 9 nucleotides line up with TRBD1. From germline, CDR1 is PRHDT and CDR2 FYEKMQ (reference sequence). The V gene end was trimmed by 9 bases and the J gene end by 4 bases; junction bases not matched to a gene: 3. The CDR3 is made up of 12 amino acids. The whole variable domain, filled in from reference TRBV13 and TRBJ1-1, reads AAGVIQSPRHLIKEKRETATLKCYPIPRHDTVYWYQQGPGQDPQFLISFYEKMQSDKGSIPDRFSAQQFSDYHSELNMSSLELGDSALYFCARGQGPTEAFFGQGTRLTVV.

The V call is TRBV19, the J call TRBJ2-1, with a tentative D call TRBD2 (6 bases). This CDR3 region has 18 residues. V lost 0 bases to trimming and J lost 6 bases, with 21 bases between them. The germline gives CDR1 LNHDA, CDR2 SQIVND (reference sequence). CDR3 DNA sequence: TGTGCCAGTAGTATAGATCGTGTGCGTACTAGCCTGGGCAATGAGCAGTTCTTC. Its protein is CASSIDRVRTSLGNEQFF.

This clonotype was seen repeatedly, ten times or more. This rearrangement joins TRBV6-1 to TRBJ1-1; possibly TRBD1 for D (5 bases). V lost 11 bases to trimming and J lost 1 base, with 14 bases between them. Germline values: CDR1 MNHNS, CDR2 SASEGT. This CDR3 comprises 13 residues. The CDR3: CAGGETWNTEAFF. The CDR3 DNA reads TGTGCCGGAGGGGAGACTTGGAACACTGAAGCTTTCTTT.

As regards this clonotype: Mismatch with germline at one junction end may stem from a read error. The CDR3 here is CASSDLAGGPGDTQCF. The CDR3 DNA reads as TGTGCCAGCAGTGATTTGGCGGGAGGGCCGGGAGATACGCAGTGTTTT. The gene calls are TRBV27 and TRBJ2-3; the match to TRBD2 covers 9 bases. The CDR3 sequence is 16 residues long. Germline V lookup: CDR1 MNHEY, CDR2 SMNVEV (reference sequence).

The table lists this clonotype with many counts. The V and J genes are TRBV28 and TRBJ2-1; 9 nucleotides align to TRBD2. The CDR3 spans 17 residues. Germline V gene sequence: CDR1 MDHEN, CDR2 SYDVKM. With 6 bases clipped from V and 3 bases from J, the junction kept 12 bases outside the gene matches. The CDR3 region is CASRLNIAGVVYNEQFF. For the CDR3, the DNA is TGTGCCAGCAGACTAAACATAGCGGGAGTTGTCTACAATGAGCAGTTCTTC.

V and J are TRBV5-1 and TRBJ1-6; 9 nucleotides align to TRBD1. The CDR3 extends over 17 amino acids. Germline loops: CDR1 SGHRS, CDR2 YFSETQ. Trimming removed 5 bases from V and 8 bases from J; junction bases left unmatched: 14. For the CDR3, the DNA is TGCGCCAGCAGTCACACAGGGGGCCGGGGGAAAGATTCACCCCTCCACTTT. Its protein product is CASSHTGGRGKDSPLHF.

The CDR3, as DNA: TGCAGTGCTACCCTAGCGGGAGGCACCAATGAGCAGTTCTTC. Translation: CSATLAGGTNEQFF. The V gene is TRBV20-1, the J gene TRBJ2-1, with 11 bases fitting TRBD2. After removal of 4 bases from V and 6 bases from J, the junction contained 5 bases not matched to a gene. This CDR3 region has 14 residues. Germline V gene sequence: CDR1 DFQATT, CDR2 SNEGSKA (reference sequence).

V and J are TRBV5-1 and TRBJ2-1, with D possibly matching TRBD2 (5 bases). In germline, CDR1 is SGHRS, CDR2 YFSETQ. This CDR3 has 15 amino acids. The V gene lost 4 bases and the J gene lost 2 bases, with 13 bases spanning the gap. The CDR3 is CASSPEAVAYNEQFF. The DNA for the CDR3 is TGCGCCAGCAGCCCGGAGGCGGTAGCCTACAATGAGCAGTTCTTC. Supplemented by reference TRBV5-1 and TRBJ2-1, the full variable domain reads KAGVTQTPRYLIKTRGQQVTLSCSPISGHRSVSWYQQTPGQGLQFLFEYFSETQRNKGNFPGRFSGRQFSNSRSEMNVSTLELGDSALYLCASSPEAVAYNEQFFGPGTRLTVL.

This clonotype was counted many times. The genes are TRBV27 and TRBJ2-3, with TRBD2 matching over 11 bases. The CDR3 spans 16 residues. Germline loops: CDR1 MNHEY, CDR2 SMNVEV (reference sequence). The V segment lost 5 bases and the J segment 0 bases; nucleotides outside the gene matches: 4. In DNA, the CDR3 is TGTGCCAGCAGTCGTTGGACTAGCGGGAGCACAGATACGCAGTATTTT. Translation gives CASSRWTSGSTDTQYF.

Many counts were recorded for this clonotype. The chain links TRBV5-1 to TRBJ2-3, with a tentative D call TRBD1 (6 bases). The germline gives CDR1 SGHRS, CDR2 YFSETQ. This CDR3 comprises 13 residues. V was clipped by 4 bases and J by 3 bases, with 9 bases between them. The CDR3 region is CASSHTGTDTQYF. The CDR3 DNA reads as TGCGCCAGCAGCCATACAGGGACAGATACGCAGTATTTT.

At least ten counts were recorded for this clonotype. The chain couples TRBV12-3 or TRBV12-4 to TRBJ2-2, with D possibly being TRBD2 (5 bases). V was cut by 3 bases and J by 5 bases, with 10 bases left in between. The CDR3 consists of 14 residues. The CDR3 DNA is TGTGCCAGCAGTTTCGAGGGTGGGACCGGGGAGCTGTTTTTT. Translation gives CASSFEGGTGELFF.

This chain links TRBV6-2 or TRBV6-3 with TRBJ1-5; TRBD1 is a possible D gene (5 bases). CDR1 and CDR2 from the germline V gene are MNHEY and SVGEGT. The ends were cut back, 6 bases at V and 5 bases at J, with 14 bases in the middle. This CDR3 is 14 amino acids long. The CDR3: CASRKGDLDQPQHF. Here the CDR3 DNA reads TGTGCCAGCAGAAAAGGGGATTTAGATCAGCCCCAGCATTTT.

The rearrangement uses TRBV11-2 and TRBJ2-1; 9 nucleotides match TRBD2. Trimming took 5 bases from V and 10 from J; bases not matched to a gene: 9. The CDR3 is 14 amino acids. Germline CDR1 is SGHAT and CDR2 is FQNNGV. CDR3 in amino acids: CASSQDPTSGEQFF. The CDR3 DNA sequence: TGTGCCAGCAGCCAAGACCCGACTAGCGGAGAGCAGTTCTTC.

This clonotype was picked up a small number of times. V is TRBV5-4 and J is TRBJ2-2; D uncertain. The ends were cut back, 1 base at V and 1 base at J, with 5 bases in the middle. Germline CDR1 is SGHNT and CDR2 is YYREEE (reference sequence). The CDR3 consists of 14 residues. The CDR3 DNA reads as TGTGCCAGCAGCTTGAGCTGGAACACCGGGGAGCTGTTTTTT. It codes for CASSLSWNTGELFF.

This clonotype was observed a handful of times. J is TRBJ1-5 and V is TRBV6-1; a possible D gene is TRBD1 (5 bases). V lost 9 bases and J 3 bases, leaving 15 bases between the germline ends. There are 14 residues in the CDR3. Looked up from germline, CDR1 is MNHNS and CDR2 is SASEGT. CDR3 sequence (DNA): TGTGCCAGTCGGGGGGGGGGGATCAATCAGCCCCAGCATTTT. Protein product: CASRGGGINQPQHF.

This clonotype has ten or more counts. The chain is built from TRBV20-1 and TRBJ2-5; D remains unclear. The CDR3 has 10 residues. Trimming stripped 6 bases from V and 3 bases from J, with 5 bases between. CDR1 and CDR2 from the germline V gene are DFQATT and SNEGSKA (reference sequence). The DNA of the CDR3 is TGCAGTGCCGAGGAAGAGACCCAGTACTTC. The encoded protein is CSAEEETQYF.

The CDR3 DNA is TGTGCCAGCACCTCTCCGGGACAGGGCGCCGATACGCAGTATTTT. Translating it yields CASTSPGQGADTQYF. This sequence joins TRBV12-3 or TRBV12-4 and TRBJ2-3; 9 positions agree with TRBD1. The trim removed 7 bases at V and 6 bases at J, leaving 11 bases unmatched. This CDR3 is built from 15 residues.